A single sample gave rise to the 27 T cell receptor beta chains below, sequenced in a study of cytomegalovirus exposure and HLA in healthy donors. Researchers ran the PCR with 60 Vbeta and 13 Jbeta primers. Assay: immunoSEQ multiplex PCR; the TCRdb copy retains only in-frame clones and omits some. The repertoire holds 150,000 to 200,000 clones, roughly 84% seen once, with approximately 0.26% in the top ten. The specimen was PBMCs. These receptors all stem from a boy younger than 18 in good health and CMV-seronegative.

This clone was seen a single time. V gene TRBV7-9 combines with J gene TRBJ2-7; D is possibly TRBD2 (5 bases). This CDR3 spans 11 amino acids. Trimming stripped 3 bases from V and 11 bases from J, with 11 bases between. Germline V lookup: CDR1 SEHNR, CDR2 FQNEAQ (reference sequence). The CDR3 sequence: CASSLAEVEYF. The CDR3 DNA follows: TGTGCCAGCAGCTTGGCGGAGGTGGAGTACTTC.

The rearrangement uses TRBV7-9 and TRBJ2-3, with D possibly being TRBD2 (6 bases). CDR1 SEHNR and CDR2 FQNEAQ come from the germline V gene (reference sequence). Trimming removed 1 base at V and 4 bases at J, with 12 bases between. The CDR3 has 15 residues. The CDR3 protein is CASSLVGRGPDTQYF. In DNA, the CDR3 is TGTGCCAGCAGCTTAGTAGGGCGGGGACCAGATACGCAGTATTTT.

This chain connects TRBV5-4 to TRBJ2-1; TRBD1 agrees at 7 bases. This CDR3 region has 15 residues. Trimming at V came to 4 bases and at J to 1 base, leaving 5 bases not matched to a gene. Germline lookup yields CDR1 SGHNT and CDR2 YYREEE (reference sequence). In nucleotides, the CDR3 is TGTGCCAGCAGCGCCACAGGGGATTCCTACAATGAGCAGTTCTTC. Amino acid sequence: CASSATGDSYNEQFF.

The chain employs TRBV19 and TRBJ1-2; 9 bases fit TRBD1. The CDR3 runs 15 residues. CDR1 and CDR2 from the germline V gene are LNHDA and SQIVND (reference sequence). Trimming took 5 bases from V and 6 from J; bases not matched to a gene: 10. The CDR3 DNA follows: TGTGCCAGTAGTGGTCCGGGACAGGGATTTAATGGCTACACCTTC. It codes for CASSGPGQGFNGYTF. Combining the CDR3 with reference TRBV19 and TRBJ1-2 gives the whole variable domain DGGITQSPKYLFRKEGQNVTLSCEQNLNHDAMYWYRQDPGQGLRLIYYSQIVNDFQKGDIAEGYSVSREKKESFPLTVTSAQKNPTAFYLCASSGPGQGFNGYTFGSGTRLTVV.

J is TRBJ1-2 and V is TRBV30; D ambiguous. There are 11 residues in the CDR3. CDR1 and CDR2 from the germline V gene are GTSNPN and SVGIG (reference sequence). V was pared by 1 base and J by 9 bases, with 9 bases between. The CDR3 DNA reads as TGTGCCTGGAGTGCCGCCGCTAGCTACACCTTC. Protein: CAWSAAASYTF.

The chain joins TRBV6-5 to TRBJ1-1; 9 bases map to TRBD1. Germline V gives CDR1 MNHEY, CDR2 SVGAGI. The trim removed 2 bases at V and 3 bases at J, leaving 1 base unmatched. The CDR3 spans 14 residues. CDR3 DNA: TGTGCCAGCAGTTACGGGGACAGGGACACTGAAGCTTTCTTT. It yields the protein CASSYGDRDTEAFF.

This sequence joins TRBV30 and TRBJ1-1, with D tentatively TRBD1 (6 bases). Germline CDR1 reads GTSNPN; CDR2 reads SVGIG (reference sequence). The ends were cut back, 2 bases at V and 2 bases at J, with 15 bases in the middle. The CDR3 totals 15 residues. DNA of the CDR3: TGTGCCTGGAGTAAAGGGGGACGGGGAAACACTGAAGCTTTCTTT. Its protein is CAWSKGGRGNTEAFF.

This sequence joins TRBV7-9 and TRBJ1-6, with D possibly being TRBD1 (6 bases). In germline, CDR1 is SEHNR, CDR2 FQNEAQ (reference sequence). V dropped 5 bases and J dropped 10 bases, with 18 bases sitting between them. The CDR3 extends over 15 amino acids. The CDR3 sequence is CASSPGGGDWSPLHF. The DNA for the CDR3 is TGTGCCAGCAGCCCCGGAGGGGGGGATTGGTCACCCCTCCACTTT.

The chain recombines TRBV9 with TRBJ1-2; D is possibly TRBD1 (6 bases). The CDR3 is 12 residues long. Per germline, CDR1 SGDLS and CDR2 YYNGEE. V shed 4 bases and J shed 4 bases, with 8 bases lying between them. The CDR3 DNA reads TGTGCCAGCAGCCTCAGGGGCTATGGCTACACCTTC. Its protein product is CASSLRGYGYTF.

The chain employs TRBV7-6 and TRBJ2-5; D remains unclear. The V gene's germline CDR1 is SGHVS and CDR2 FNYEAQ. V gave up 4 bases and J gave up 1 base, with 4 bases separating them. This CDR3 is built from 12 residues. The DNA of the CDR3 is TGTGCCAGCAGCTCAATCCAAGAGACCCAGTACTTC. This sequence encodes CASSSIQETQYF.

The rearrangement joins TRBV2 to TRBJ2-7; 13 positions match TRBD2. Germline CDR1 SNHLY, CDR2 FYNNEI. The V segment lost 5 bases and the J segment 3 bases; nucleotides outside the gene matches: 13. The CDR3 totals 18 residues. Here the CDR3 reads CASSSTSGGADLNYEQYF. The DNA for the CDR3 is TGTGCCAGCAGTTCAACTAGCGGGGGGGCTGACCTAAACTACGAGCAGTACTTC. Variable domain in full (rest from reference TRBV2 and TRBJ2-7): EPEVTQTPSHQVTQMGQEVILRCVPISNHLYFYWYRQILGQKVEFLVSFYNNEISEKSEIFDDQFSVERPDGSNFTLKIRSTKLEDSAMYFCASSSTSGGADLNYEQYFGPGTRLTVT.

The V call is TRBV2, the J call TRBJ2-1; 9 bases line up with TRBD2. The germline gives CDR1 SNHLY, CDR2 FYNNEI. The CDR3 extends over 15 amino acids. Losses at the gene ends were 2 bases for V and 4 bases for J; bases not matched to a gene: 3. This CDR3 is CASSESSGVYNEQFF. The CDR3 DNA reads TGTGCCAGCAGTGAATCTAGCGGGGTTTACAATGAGCAGTTCTTC.

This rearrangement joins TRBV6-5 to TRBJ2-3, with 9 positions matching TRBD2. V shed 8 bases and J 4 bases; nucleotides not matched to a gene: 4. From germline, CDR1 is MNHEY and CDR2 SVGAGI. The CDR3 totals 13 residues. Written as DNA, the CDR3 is TGTGCCAGCTCGGGACTAGCCGCAGATACGCAGTATTTT. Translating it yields CASSGLAADTQYF.

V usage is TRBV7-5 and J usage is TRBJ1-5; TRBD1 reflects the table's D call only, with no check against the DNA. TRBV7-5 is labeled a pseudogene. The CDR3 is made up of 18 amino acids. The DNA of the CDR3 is TGTGCCAGAAGCTTAGCGGTGACAGGAACCAATAGCAATCAGCCCCAGCATTTT. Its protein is CARSLAVTGTNSNQPQHF.

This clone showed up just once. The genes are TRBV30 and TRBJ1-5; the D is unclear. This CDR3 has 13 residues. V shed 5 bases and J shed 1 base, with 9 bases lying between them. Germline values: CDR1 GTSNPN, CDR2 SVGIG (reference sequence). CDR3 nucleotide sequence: TGTGCCTGGGGCTACGGGAGCAATCAGCCCCAGCATTTT. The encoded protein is CAWGYGSNQPQHF.

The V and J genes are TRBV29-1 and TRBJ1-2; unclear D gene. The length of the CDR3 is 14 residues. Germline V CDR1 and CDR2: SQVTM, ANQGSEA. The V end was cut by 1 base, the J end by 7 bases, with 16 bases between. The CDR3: CSVEARIQRGGYTF. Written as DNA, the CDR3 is TGCAGCGTTGAAGCCCGTATCCAACGGGGTGGCTACACCTTC.

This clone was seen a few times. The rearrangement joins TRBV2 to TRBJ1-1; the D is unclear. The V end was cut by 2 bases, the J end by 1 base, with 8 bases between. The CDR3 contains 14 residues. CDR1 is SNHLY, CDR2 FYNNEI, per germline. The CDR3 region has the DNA TGTGCCAGCAGTGAAAGACAAGCGAACACTGAAGCTTTCTTT. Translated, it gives CASSERQANTEAFF.

CDR3 in amino acids: CASSETSGATGELFF. The CDR3 DNA reads as TGCGCCAGCAGCGAGACTAGCGGCGCCACCGGGGAGCTGTTTTTT. The V call is TRBV5-1, the J call TRBJ2-2; 9 bases match TRBD2. Germline values: CDR1 SGHRS, CDR2 YFSETQ. The ends lost 4 bases at V and 4 bases at J; junction bases unmatched: 5. CDR3 size: 15 residues.

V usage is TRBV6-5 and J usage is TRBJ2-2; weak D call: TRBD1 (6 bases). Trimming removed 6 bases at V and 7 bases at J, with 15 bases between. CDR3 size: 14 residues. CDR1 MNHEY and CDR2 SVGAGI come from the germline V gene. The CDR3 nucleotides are TGTGCCAGCAGCTATGGAAGACAGGTCGGGGAGCTGTTTTTT. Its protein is CASSYGRQVGELFF.

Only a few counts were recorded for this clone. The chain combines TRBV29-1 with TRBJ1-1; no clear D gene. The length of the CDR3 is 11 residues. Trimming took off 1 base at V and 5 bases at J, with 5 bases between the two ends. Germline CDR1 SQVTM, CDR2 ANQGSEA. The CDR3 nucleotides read TGCAGCGTTGAAGCCAGGACTGAAGCTTTCTTT. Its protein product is CSVEARTEAFF.

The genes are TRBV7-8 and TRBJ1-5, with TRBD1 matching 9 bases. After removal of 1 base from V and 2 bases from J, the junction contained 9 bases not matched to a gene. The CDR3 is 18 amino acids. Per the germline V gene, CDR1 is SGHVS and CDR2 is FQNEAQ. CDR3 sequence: CASSLVGGQGHRNQPQHF. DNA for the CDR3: TGTGCCAGCAGCTTAGTAGGGGGACAGGGCCATCGCAATCAGCCCCAGCATTTT.

CDR3 protein: CASSLGTRAYEQYF. As DNA, the CDR3 is TGTGCCAGCAGCTTAGGGACGAGGGCCTACGAGCAGTACTTC. The J gene is TRBJ2-5, the V gene TRBV11-2; D may be TRBD2 (5 bases). The DNA end is a closer match to TRBJ2-7, so the J assignment may be wrong. Per germline, CDR1 SGHAT and CDR2 FQNNGV. The CDR3 length is 14 residues.

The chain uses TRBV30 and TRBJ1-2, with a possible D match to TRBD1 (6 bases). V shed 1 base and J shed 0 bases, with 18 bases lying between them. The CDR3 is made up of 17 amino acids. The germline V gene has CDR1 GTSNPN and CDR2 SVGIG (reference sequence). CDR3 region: CAWSGSTGRNTNYGYTF. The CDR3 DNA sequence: TGTGCCTGGAGTGGTTCGACAGGTAGAAATACTAACTATGGCTACACCTTC.

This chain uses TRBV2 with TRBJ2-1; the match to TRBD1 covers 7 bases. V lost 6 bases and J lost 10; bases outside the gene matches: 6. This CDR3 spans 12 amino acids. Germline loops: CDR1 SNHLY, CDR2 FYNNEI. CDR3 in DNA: TGTGCCAGCAGATACGACAGGGACGAGCAGTTCTTC. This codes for CASRYDRDEQFF.

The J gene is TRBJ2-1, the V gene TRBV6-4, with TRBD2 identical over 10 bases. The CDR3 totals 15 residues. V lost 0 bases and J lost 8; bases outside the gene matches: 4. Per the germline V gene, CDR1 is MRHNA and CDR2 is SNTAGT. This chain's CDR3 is CASSDSASGSDEQFF. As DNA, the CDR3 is TGTGCCAGCAGTGACTCGGCTAGCGGGAGCGATGAGCAGTTCTTC.

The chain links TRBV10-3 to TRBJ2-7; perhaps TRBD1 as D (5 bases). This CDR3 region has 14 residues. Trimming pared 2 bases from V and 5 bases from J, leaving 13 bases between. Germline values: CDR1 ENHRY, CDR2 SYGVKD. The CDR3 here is CAISEGAGSHEQYF. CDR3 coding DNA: TGTGCCATCAGTGAGGGGGCAGGATCCCACGAGCAGTACTTC.

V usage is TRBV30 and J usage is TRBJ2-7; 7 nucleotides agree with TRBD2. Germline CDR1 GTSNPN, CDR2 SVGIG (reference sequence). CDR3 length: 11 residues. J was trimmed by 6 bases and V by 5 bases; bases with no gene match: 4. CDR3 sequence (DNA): TGTGCCTGGGGAGGCGGGGGCGAGCAGTACTTC. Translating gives CAWGGGGEQYF.